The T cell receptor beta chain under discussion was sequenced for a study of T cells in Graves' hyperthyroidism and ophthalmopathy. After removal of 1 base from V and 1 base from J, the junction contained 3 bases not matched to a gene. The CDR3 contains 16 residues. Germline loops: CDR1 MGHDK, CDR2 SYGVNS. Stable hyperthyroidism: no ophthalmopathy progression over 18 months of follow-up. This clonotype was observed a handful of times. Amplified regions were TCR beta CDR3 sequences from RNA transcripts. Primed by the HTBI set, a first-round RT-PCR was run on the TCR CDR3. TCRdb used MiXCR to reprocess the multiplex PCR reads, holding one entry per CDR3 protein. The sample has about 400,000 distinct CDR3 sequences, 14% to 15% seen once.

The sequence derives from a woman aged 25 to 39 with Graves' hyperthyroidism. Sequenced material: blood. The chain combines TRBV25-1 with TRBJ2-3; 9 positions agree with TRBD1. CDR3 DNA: TGTGCCAGCAGTGAATCTGGGACAGGGCGCACAGATACGCAGTATTTT. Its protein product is CASSESGTGRTDTQYF.